Following are 4 T cell receptor beta chains from one sample sequenced in a study of CD8+CD57+ T cells in acquired aplastic anemia (dated by TCRdb to the late 2010s). Expansion of CD8+CD57+ cells had been shown by flow cytometry in the patients chosen for sequencing. Instrument on record: Illumina HiSeq 2000. Genomic DNA served as template for TCR beta VDJ combination and CDR3 sequence profiling. The public reads were reanalyzed by TCRdb: fastp trimming at Q25, MiXCR alignment, in-frame beta chains only. Identical CDR3 proteins give one entry, which carries the most common genes and DNA. Recorded for this sample are around 170,000 distinct CDR3 sequences; roughly 45% of them occurred a single time. Around 3.2% of the sample is in the top ten clones. Sequenced sample: sorted CD4+, CD8+, or CD8+CD57+ T cells (not recorded which) from PBMCs. These receptors all come from a human donor with aplastic anemia.

In its sample, this clonotype was seen many times. CDR3 in DNA: TGTGCCAGCAGCCCGCTAGTTTTTGTCGGCGGGGGCCGAAACACCGGGGAGCTGTTTTTT. It translates to CASSPLVFVGGGRNTGELFF. V and J are TRBV3-1 and TRBJ2-2, with TRBD2 as a possible D gene (7 bases). CDR3 length: 20 residues. Germline assignment: CDR1 LGHDT and CDR2 YNNKEL (reference sequence). Trimming left V 4 bases short and J 2 bases short, with 26 bases between.

This chain uses TRBV7-9 with TRBJ2-1; D is ambiguous. The CDR3 loop spans 9 amino acids. V lost 10 bases, J lost 5 bases, and 3 bases lay in between. Germline V gene sequence: CDR1 SEHNR, CDR2 FQNEAQ (reference sequence). CDR3 loop: CATHNEQFF. The DNA for the CDR3 is TGTGCCACTCACAATGAGCAGTTCTTC.

This clonotype was detected ten times or more. The chain has TRBV5-8 and TRBJ2-3, with D hard to call. The V gene lost 3 bases and the J gene lost 4 bases, with 9 bases spanning the gap. The CDR3 sequence is 13 residues long. Per the germline V gene, CDR1 is SGHTS and CDR2 is YDEGEE. CDR3 in amino acids: CASSSGVADTQYF. DNA for the CDR3: TGTGCCAGCAGCTCTGGTGTTGCAGATACGCAGTATTTT.

A word on this clonotype: The conserved closing phenylalanine or tryptophan is absent in this CDR3, likely reflecting a read error. V is TRBV5-1 and J is TRBJ2-5; D is unclear. The germline V gene encodes CDR1 SGHRS and CDR2 YFSETQ. The V end lost 0 bases, the J end lost 5 bases, and 17 bases lay between the germline ends. There are 16 residues in the CDR3. This chain's CDR3 is CASSLVGLASRETQYL. The DNA of the CDR3 is TGCGCCAGCAGCTTGGTCGGTTTGGCTTCTCGGGAGACCCAGTACCTC.